This entry describes one T cell receptor beta chain. The data are from a study of technical replicates of blood from a handful of donors. TCRdb keeps only in-frame clones here, not all; method: immunoSEQ multiplex PCR. The table includes fewer than 100,000 clones, approximately 96% detected once. CDR3 size: 13 residues. Looked up from germline, CDR1 is MNHNS and CDR2 is SASEGT. Trimming left V 6 bases short and J 4 bases short, with 12 bases between. The sequenced sample was T cells isolated from PBMCs. The clonotype originates from a human donor in good health. The chain is built from TRBV6-1 and TRBJ1-1, with a possible D match to TRBD1 (6 bases). The CDR3 bases are TGTGCCAGCAGACAGGGCTGGGTCACTGAAGCTTTCTTT. Translating gives CASRQGWVTEAFF.